This TCR beta chain came from a study of blood T cell repertoires in COVID-19. Whole-study context: Sources were T cells, B-cell-depleted T cells, or PBMCs; the material itself was cDNA or gDNA.

Clones were sequenced by immunoSEQ multiplex PCR, and TCRdb holds only the in-frame ones, with some missing. This table holds over 55,000 clones, roughly 80% found once. Per germline, CDR1 MDHEN and CDR2 SYDVKM. The CDR3 contains 17 residues. V shed 5 bases and J 5 bases; nucleotides not matched to a gene: 12. Participants were aged about 18 to 100 years from approximately 24 US areas. Researchers sorted participants into cohorts using their self-reported clinical history. This clonotype was sampled from a woman in her forties with acute COVID-19. The chain employs TRBV28 and TRBJ1-1; TRBD1 aligns across 12 bases. The specimen was PBMCs or T cells enriched from blood (not recorded which). CDR3: CASSGPGQGAGKTEAFF. As DNA, the CDR3 is TGTGCCAGCAGTGGACCGGGACAGGGGGCGGGTAAGACTGAAGCTTTCTTT.